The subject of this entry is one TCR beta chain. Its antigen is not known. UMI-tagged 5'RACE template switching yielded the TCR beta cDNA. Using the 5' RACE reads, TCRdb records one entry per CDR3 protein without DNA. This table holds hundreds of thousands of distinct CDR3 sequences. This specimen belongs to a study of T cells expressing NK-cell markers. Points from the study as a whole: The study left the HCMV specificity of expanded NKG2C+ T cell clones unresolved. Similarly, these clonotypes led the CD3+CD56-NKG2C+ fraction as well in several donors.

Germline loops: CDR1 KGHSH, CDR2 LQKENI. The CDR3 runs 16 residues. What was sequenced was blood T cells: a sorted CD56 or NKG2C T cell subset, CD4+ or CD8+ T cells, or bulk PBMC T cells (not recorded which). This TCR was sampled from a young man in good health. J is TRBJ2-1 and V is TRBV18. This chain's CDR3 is CASSATRNLNNNEQFF.